Presented here are 30 T cell receptor beta chains from one specimen sequenced in a study of beta chain features in type 1 diabetes. Expressed TCRB transcripts were sequenced after all isolated RNA was converted to cDNA. Repertoires were generated with immunoSEQ multiplex PCR, while TCRdb's copy carries only in-frame clones and drops some. The data hold around 180,000 clones, with 10% to 15% observed a single time. Specimen: central memory CD4+ T cells from blood. The receptors were gathered from a woman aged 18-29 years in good health.

V gene TRBV2 combines with J gene TRBJ2-5, with 7 bases identical to TRBD1. V lost 7 bases and J lost 4; bases outside the gene matches: 12. The CDR3 sequence is 15 residues long. Germline V gene sequence: CDR1 SNHLY, CDR2 FYNNEI. The CDR3 nucleotides are TGTGCCAGCACCCTCTCTACAGGGGTGGGAGAGACCCAGTACTTC. Amino acid sequence: CASTLSTGVGETQYF. The whole variable domain, filled in from reference TRBV2 and TRBJ2-5, reads EPEVTQTPSHQVTQMGQEVILRCVPISNHLYFYWYRQILGQKVEFLVSFYNNEISEKSEIFDDQFSVERPDGSNFTLKIRSTKLEDSAMYFCASTLSTGVGETQYFGPGTRLLVL.

This clone was detected a few times. The chain combines TRBV5-4 with TRBJ2-3, with a weak D call TRBD2 (6 bases). Trimming took 4 bases from V and 1 from J, leaving 10 bases between them. The germline V gene encodes CDR1 SGHNT and CDR2 YYREEE (reference sequence). The CDR3 covers 14 residues. CDR3 coding DNA: TGTGCCAGCAGCCCTGGCGGGGGCACAGATACGCAGTATTTT. It yields the protein CASSPGGGTDTQYF.

This clone was found a few times. The chain links TRBV5-4 to TRBJ2-1; 8 positions match TRBD2. In germline, CDR1 is SGHNT, CDR2 YYREEE (reference sequence). After removal of 3 bases from V and 9 bases from J, the junction contained 5 bases not matched to a gene. The CDR3 consists of 13 residues. Here the CDR3 reads CASSSPGGGEQFF. The CDR3 nucleotides are TGTGCCAGCAGCTCCCCCGGGGGGGGTGAGCAGTTCTTC.

This clone was picked up a small number of times. The chain links TRBV2 to TRBJ2-1; D is unresolved. This CDR3 region has 13 residues. Germline CDR1 is SNHLY and CDR2 is FYNNEI. V lost 1 base to trimming and J lost 4 bases, with 5 bases between them. CDR3 sequence: CASSEVGYNEQFF. CDR3 bases: TGTGCCAGCAGTGAAGTCGGTTACAATGAGCAGTTCTTC.

This clone has a handful of counts. The CDR3 protein is CASSPSGTGGETQYF. The CDR3 DNA sequence: TGTGCCAGCAGCCCATCTGGGACAGGGGGCGAGACCCAGTACTTC. The V and J genes are TRBV28 and TRBJ2-5; 12 positions match TRBD1. Germline loops: CDR1 MDHEN, CDR2 SYDVKM. CDR3 size: 15 residues. V lost 6 bases to trimming and J lost 5 bases; unmatched junction nucleotides: 7.

This clone was seen more than once but under ten times. This chain connects TRBV9 to TRBJ2-7, with D possibly matching TRBD2 (6 bases). Germline lookup yields CDR1 SGDLS and CDR2 YYNGEE. CDR3 length: 16 amino acids. V lost 3 bases and J 0 bases, leaving 16 bases between the germline ends. CDR3 sequence reads: CASSDPGGSPSYEQYF. The CDR3 region has the DNA TGTGCCAGCAGCGACCCTGGGGGGAGTCCCTCCTACGAGCAGTACTTC.

This clone was found a few times. The chain carries TRBV2 and TRBJ2-3; the match to TRBD2 covers 10 bases. V shed 8 bases and J 3 bases; nucleotides not matched to a gene: 5. Germline lookup yields CDR1 SNHLY and CDR2 FYNNEI. CDR3 length: 14 residues. The CDR3 sequence: CASPSGRKTDTQYF. The CDR3 nucleotides read TGTGCCAGCCCTAGCGGGAGAAAAACAGATACGCAGTATTTT. Full variable domain (rest looked up from reference TRBV2 and TRBJ2-3): EPEVTQTPSHQVTQMGQEVILRCVPISNHLYFYWYRQILGQKVEFLVSFYNNEISEKSEIFDDQFSVERPDGSNFTLKIRSTKLEDSAMYFCASPSGRKTDTQYFGPGTRLTVL.

This clone was picked up a small number of times. The gene calls are TRBV4-2 and TRBJ2-1; 9 nucleotides line up with TRBD2. This CDR3 comprises 14 residues. Germline trimming cut 7 bases from V and 10 bases from J; bases unmatched to any gene: 11. Per the germline V gene, CDR1 is LGHNA and CDR2 is YNFKEQ. CDR3 protein: CASMPGLAGREQFF. CDR3 DNA: TGTGCCAGCATGCCGGGACTAGCAGGAAGAGAGCAGTTCTTC.

This clone has more than one count but fewer than ten. This chain links TRBV10-3 with TRBJ1-2, with unresolved D. This CDR3 is 14 amino acids long. Trimming cost V 0 bases and J 4 bases, with 9 bases left between them. Germline values: CDR1 ENHRY, CDR2 SYGVKD. This chain's CDR3 is CAISESAGSYGYTF. CDR3 sequence (DNA): TGTGCCATCAGTGAGTCCGCGGGTTCCTATGGCTACACCTTC.

This clone was observed a single time. V usage is TRBV5-1 and J usage is TRBJ1-1, with TRBD1 matching 8 bases. Trimming removed 4 bases from V and 1 base from J; junction bases left unmatched: 3. Per germline, CDR1 SGHRS and CDR2 YFSETQ. This CDR3 region has 14 residues. The CDR3: CASSDGTGNTEAFF. DNA for the CDR3: TGCGCCAGCAGCGACGGGACAGGGAACACTGAAGCTTTCTTT.

This clone came up a few times. The chain carries TRBV28 and TRBJ2-1; no firm D call. Trimming pared 1 base from V and 0 bases from J, leaving 10 bases between. In germline, CDR1 is MDHEN, CDR2 SYDVKM. This CDR3 contains 16 residues. CDR3 amino acids: CASSLSGRSSYNEQFF. The DNA of the CDR3 is TGTGCCAGCAGTTTATCAGGTCGCAGCTCCTACAATGAGCAGTTCTTC.

J is TRBJ2-1 and V is TRBV11-2, with 12 positions matching TRBD2. V trimming: 6 bases; J trimming: 6 bases; junction bases outside the gene matches: 9. CDR1 SGHAT and CDR2 FQNNGV come from the germline V gene. The length of the CDR3 is 16 residues. The CDR3: CASSRLAGVVPNEQFF. In DNA form, the CDR3 reads TGTGCCAGCAGTAGACTAGCGGGAGTTGTGCCCAATGAGCAGTTCTTC.

The rearrangement joins TRBV5-6 to TRBJ1-2; D perhaps matches TRBD1 (6 bases). The CDR3 has 16 residues. Germline V gives CDR1 SGHDT, CDR2 YYEEEE. Trimming took 0 bases from V and 2 from J, leaving 14 bases between them. CDR3 sequence: CASSLVAAGANYGYTF. DNA for the CDR3: TGTGCCAGCAGCTTGGTAGCGGCGGGGGCAAACTATGGCTACACCTTC.

This clone is a singleton in its sample. V gene TRBV11-2 combines with J gene TRBJ2-2; D possibly corresponds to TRBD1 (6 bases). This CDR3 is built from 15 residues. The V end lost 10 bases, the J end lost 1 base, and 16 bases lay between the germline ends. Germline V gene sequence: CDR1 SGHAT, CDR2 FQNNGV. The CDR3 nucleotides are TGTGCCACCAAACGGGACACCCTGAACACCGGGGAGCTGTTTTTT. It yields the protein CATKRDTLNTGELFF.

This sequence joins TRBV19 and TRBJ2-2; D is uncertain. Deletions cut 6 bases from V and 4 bases from J, with 12 bases between. CDR1 LNHDA and CDR2 SQIVND come from the germline V gene (reference sequence). This CDR3 comprises 14 residues. Here the CDR3 DNA reads TGTGCCAGTAGGCCCTCGGTCATCACCGGGGAGCTGTTTTTT. It codes for CASRPSVITGELFF.

This clone appeared a few times. In DNA form, the CDR3 reads TGTGCCACCAGCAGGGATCCGGGACTAGCCCGAAATGAGCAGTTCTTC. This translates into CATSRDPGLARNEQFF. The V gene is TRBV15, the J gene TRBJ2-1; TRBD2 matches at 9 bases. Germline V lookup: CDR1 LNHNV, CDR2 YYDKDF (reference sequence). J gave up 7 bases and V 3 bases, and 10 bases lay outside the gene matches. CDR3 length: 16 residues.

This clone was counted once. The CDR3 nucleotides are TGCGCCAGCAGCCCCGATCAGCGATCCTCCTACGAGCAGTACTTC. Translation: CASSPDQRSSYEQYF. The rearrangement uses TRBV5-1 and TRBJ2-7; D remains ambiguous. Looked up from germline, CDR1 is SGHRS and CDR2 is YFSETQ. The V end was cut by 4 bases, the J end by 0 bases, with 14 bases between. The CDR3 contains 15 residues. Full variable domain (remainder filled in from reference TRBV5-1 and TRBJ2-7): KAGVTQTPRYLIKTRGQQVTLSCSPISGHRSVSWYQQTPGQGLQFLFEYFSETQRNKGNFPGRFSGRQFSNSRSEMNVSTLELGDSALYLCASSPDQRSSYEQYFGPGTRLTVT.

V usage is TRBV11-3 and J usage is TRBJ2-7, with 7 nucleotides matching TRBD1. The J segment lost 7 bases and the V segment lost 5 bases, leaving 8 bases of the junction unmatched. In germline, CDR1 is SGHNT, CDR2 YENEEA. The CDR3 has 13 residues. The CDR3 DNA is TGTGCCAGCAGCCCAGGGACAGCCCTAGAGCAGTACTTC. Amino acids: CASSPGTALEQYF.

The table lists this clone with a few counts. V usage is TRBV19 and J usage is TRBJ2-5; 9 bases are a match to TRBD1. The CDR3 loop spans 18 amino acids. V was pared by 2 bases and J by 0 bases, with 10 bases of the junction left unmatched. In germline, CDR1 is LNHDA, CDR2 SQIVND (reference sequence). The CDR3 protein is CASSIRGTGLQYQETQYF. The CDR3 DNA reads as TGTGCCAGTAGTATAAGAGGGACAGGGCTACAGTACCAAGAGACCCAGTACTTC.

The V gene is TRBV7-9, the J gene TRBJ2-3; no definite D call. CDR3 length equals 15 residues. CDR1 is SEHNR and CDR2 is FQNEAQ in the germline V gene (reference sequence). Trimming took off 5 bases at V and 0 bases at J, with 12 bases between the two ends. CDR3 sequence reads: CASSPRVQSTDTQYF. The CDR3 bases are TGTGCCAGCAGCCCCCGGGTCCAGAGCACAGATACGCAGTATTTT.

This chain links TRBV27 with TRBJ2-7, with 12 bases that match TRBD2. The CDR3 extends over 16 amino acids. Per germline, CDR1 MNHEY and CDR2 SMNVEV (reference sequence). The trim removed 7 bases at V and 7 bases at J, leaving 14 bases unmatched. This CDR3 is CASTPAGLAGSGEQYF. CDR3 coding DNA: TGTGCCAGCACTCCAGCCGGACTAGCGGGATCGGGGGAGCAGTACTTC.

The rearrangement joins TRBV28 to TRBJ2-7; 12 nucleotides agree with TRBD2. This CDR3 is 13 amino acids long. Unmatched junction bases numbered 3, after V lost 8 bases and J lost 4 bases. The V gene's germline CDR1 is MDHEN and CDR2 SYDVKM. CDR3 residues: CASLTSGSYEQYF. CDR3 sequence (DNA): TGTGCCAGCCTGACTAGCGGGAGTTACGAGCAGTACTTC.

The sample holds a few counts of this clone. The rearrangement joins TRBV11-1 to TRBJ2-4; a weak D match, TRBD2 (5 bases). The CDR3 sequence is 14 residues long. The germline V and J ends were trimmed by 5 bases and 6 bases, with 14 bases remaining between them. CDR1 is SGHAT, CDR2 FQDESV, per germline (reference sequence). This chain's CDR3 is CASSTDLAVNIQYF. CDR3 DNA: TGTGCCAGCAGCACCGATCTAGCTGTAAACATTCAGTACTTC.

This clone showed up just a few times. The chain recombines TRBV25-1 with TRBJ2-2, with 8 bases aligning to TRBD1. There are 12 residues in the CDR3. Germline assignment: CDR1 MGHDK and CDR2 SYGVNS. V dropped 7 bases and J dropped 13; count of bases not matched to a gene: 8. CDR3 sequence: CASTARDRRLFF. The CDR3 DNA reads TGTGCCAGCACCGCGAGGGACAGGAGGCTGTTTTTT.

V is TRBV13 and J is TRBJ1-2; 8 bases agree with TRBD1. Germline V gene data show CDR1 as PRHDT and CDR2 as FYEKMQ (reference sequence). J gave up 4 bases and V 0 bases, and 7 bases lay outside the gene matches. This CDR3 is 16 amino acids long. For the CDR3, the DNA is TGTGCCAGCAGCTTAGGAGGACAGGGAGGGGGCTATGGCTACACCTTC. Translation: CASSLGGQGGGYGYTF.

The chain couples TRBV7-9 to TRBJ2-7, with D uncertain. The CDR3 runs 12 residues. V was clipped by 5 bases and J by 5 bases, with 10 bases between them. The germline CDR1 and CDR2 sequences are SEHNR and FQNEAQ (reference sequence). The CDR3 loop reads CASSRGAHEQYF. CDR3 nucleotide sequence: TGTGCCAGCAGCCGAGGTGCTCACGAGCAGTACTTC.

The chain has TRBV29-1 and TRBJ2-1, with 13 bases lining up with TRBD2. This CDR3 comprises 14 residues. CDR1 and CDR2 (germline): SQVTM, ANQGSEA. J lost 9 bases, V lost 7 bases, and 9 bases had no gene match. DNA of the CDR3: TGCAGCGGAGAACAGTGGACTAGCGGGAGTGAGCAGTTCTTC. It translates to CSGEQWTSGSEQFF.

This clone turned up a few times. At the DNA level, this CDR3 is encoded by other sequences in the same sample as well. V usage is TRBV19 and J usage is TRBJ2-6, with D perhaps matching TRBD1 (6 bases). The V end lost 3 bases, the J end lost 4 bases, and 10 bases lay between the germline ends. The CDR3 is 15 residues long. Germline V gene data show CDR1 as LNHDA and CDR2 as SQIVND (reference sequence). CDR3 nucleotides: TGTGCCAGTAGTATTAGGGGGTCCGGGGCCAACGTCCTGACTTTC. It encodes CASSIRGSGANVLTF.

The rearrangement uses TRBV5-1 and TRBJ2-1, with 8 bases lining up with TRBD1. Germline loops: CDR1 SGHRS, CDR2 YFSETQ. The CDR3 covers 18 residues. V shed 2 bases, J shed 0 bases, and the junction held 10 bases outside the gene matches. CDR3 in DNA: TGCGCCAGCAGCTTCACGACGACAGGGGTAAGCTCCTACAATGAGCAGTTCTTC. As protein: CASSFTTTGVSSYNEQFF.

The chain employs TRBV18 and TRBJ1-1; 8 bases agree with TRBD1. The V gene end was trimmed by 2 bases and the J gene end by 5 bases; junction bases not matched to a gene: 4. The CDR3 covers 14 residues. Looked up from germline, CDR1 is KGHSH and CDR2 is LQKENI. In DNA, the CDR3 is TGTGCCAGCTCACCAGACAACAGGGGGACTGAAGCTTTCTTT. This codes for CASSPDNRGTEAFF.